The 12 T cell receptor beta chains below all came from one sample that was sequenced in a study of shared clonotypes between healthy human individuals. Using immunoSEQ multiplex PCR, the repertoire was profiled, and TCRdb retains in-frame clones only, with some absent. The sample includes roughly 1.4 million clones, roughly 98.5% of them seen just once. The specimen was naive CD4+ T cells sorted from blood. Subset defined: CD45RA+ positively selected. Receptors were obtained from a young man in good health.

A single count supports this clone. The V call is TRBV13, the J call TRBJ2-1, with 10 bases lining up with TRBD2. After removal of 5 bases from V and 9 bases from J, the junction contained 16 bases not matched to a gene. Germline CDR1 reads PRHDT; CDR2 reads FYEKMQ (reference sequence). The CDR3 sequence is 17 residues long. In nucleotides, the CDR3 is TGTGCCAGCAGCGTATCCGCAGGCTTACTAGCGGGAAGTGAGCAGTTCTTC. It yields the protein CASSVSAGLLAGSEQFF.

The chain has TRBV4-1 and TRBJ1-2; 7 bases align to TRBD1. Germline V CDR1 and CDR2: MGHRA, YSYEKL. With V trimmed by 0 bases and J by 0 bases, 13 bases remained unmatched. CDR3 length: 19 residues. CDR3 amino acids: CASSQDMPDRVTSNYGYTF. The CDR3 DNA reads TGCGCCAGCAGCCAAGACATGCCCGACAGGGTAACTTCTAACTATGGCTACACCTTC.

The V and J genes are TRBV5-4 and TRBJ2-2, with D perhaps matching TRBD1 (6 bases). The V gene lost 4 bases and the J gene lost 1 base, with 14 bases spanning the gap. The CDR3 contains 16 residues. The germline V gene encodes CDR1 SGHNT and CDR2 YYREEE (reference sequence). The CDR3 protein is CASSPGAALNTGELFF. The CDR3 coding sequence is TGTGCCAGCAGCCCAGGGGCGGCACTGAACACCGGGGAGCTGTTTTTT.

The chain is built from TRBV7-8 and TRBJ1-2; D is unclear. The germline CDR1 and CDR2 sequences are SGHVS and FQNEAQ. V was cut by 1 base and J by 4 bases, with 13 bases left in between. The CDR3 has 15 residues. The CDR3 spells CASSLGAGQPYGYTF. The CDR3 DNA sequence: TGTGCCAGCAGCTTAGGGGCGGGTCAACCCTATGGCTACACCTTC.

The chain recombines TRBV4-2 with TRBJ2-2; 7 bases are a match to TRBD2. CDR1 and CDR2 (germline): LGHNA, YNFKEQ. V gave up 1 base and J gave up 5 bases; unmatched junction bases: 4. The CDR3 is made up of 15 amino acids. The DNA for the CDR3 is TGTGCCAGCAGCCAAGGGACTAGATGGACCGGGGAGCTGTTTTTT. Its protein product is CASSQGTRWTGELFF.

This rearrangement joins TRBV18 to TRBJ2-2; D is unclear. Trimming left V 3 bases short and J 3 bases short, with 5 bases between. The CDR3 has 13 amino acids. Germline-derived CDR1 and CDR2 are KGHSH and LQKENI. CDR3 in DNA: TGTGCCAGCTCACCTCAAGACACCGGGGAGCTGTTTTTT. The encoded protein is CASSPQDTGELFF.

The genes are TRBV5-1 and TRBJ1-3; perhaps TRBD1 as D (5 bases). Germline V gives CDR1 SGHRS, CDR2 YFSETQ. There are 16 residues in the CDR3. V lost 0 bases, J lost 4 bases, and 14 bases lay in between. The CDR3 region is CASSLDGGITGNTIYF. The CDR3 coding sequence is TGCGCCAGCAGCTTGGATGGGGGAATTACCGGAAACACCATATATTTT.

The J gene is TRBJ1-3, the V gene TRBV28; no reliable D call. The CDR3 loop spans 13 amino acids. Germline CDR1 reads MDHEN; CDR2 reads SYDVKM. V lost 8 bases to trimming and J lost 4 bases, with 12 bases between them. CDR3 DNA sequence: TGTGCCAGCTCCCCGGGCCTCGGAAACACCATATATTTT. Its translation: CASSPGLGNTIYF.

The chain couples TRBV5-1 to TRBJ1-4, with 8 bases fitting TRBD1. Trimming cost V 4 bases and J 8 bases; bases outside gene matches: 7. CDR1 is SGHRS, CDR2 YFSETQ, per germline. The CDR3 totals 14 residues. CDR3 amino acids: CASSRTGQDEKLFF. In DNA form, the CDR3 reads TGCGCCAGCAGCCGGACAGGGCAGGACGAAAAACTGTTTTTT. The whole variable domain, remainder taken from reference TRBV5-1 and TRBJ1-4, is KAGVTQTPRYLIKTRGQQVTLSCSPISGHRSVSWYQQTPGQGLQFLFEYFSETQRNKGNFPGRFSGRQFSNSRSEMNVSTLELGDSALYLCASSRTGQDEKLFFGSGTQLSVL.

The gene calls are TRBV5-1 and TRBJ2-1, with TRBD1 identical over 7 bases. Trimming at V came to 1 base and at J to 3 bases, leaving 7 bases not matched to a gene. Germline V CDR1 and CDR2: SGHRS, YFSETQ. The CDR3 is 16 amino acids. The DNA of the CDR3 is TGCGCCAGCAGCTTGCAGACCGGGACAGTCTACAATGAGCAGTTCTTC. It encodes CASSLQTGTVYNEQFF.

The chain has TRBV7-9 and TRBJ2-2, with 10 bases identical to TRBD1. This CDR3 spans 14 amino acids. Germline CDR1 reads SEHNR; CDR2 reads FQNEAQ (reference sequence). V shed 8 bases and J 5 bases; nucleotides not matched to a gene: 5. CDR3 sequence: CASGRGQGTGELFF. The CDR3 DNA follows: TGTGCCAGCGGGCGGGGACAGGGGACCGGGGAGCTGTTTTTT.

The rearrangement links TRBV6-1 to TRBJ2-5, with D unclear. The V gene lost 6 bases and the J gene lost 4 bases, with 12 bases spanning the gap. There are 13 residues in the CDR3. The germline V gene has CDR1 MNHNS and CDR2 SASEGT. The CDR3 DNA reads as TGTGCCAGCAGAGGACCTGGGCCAGAGACCCAGTACTTC. This gives the protein CASRGPGPETQYF.